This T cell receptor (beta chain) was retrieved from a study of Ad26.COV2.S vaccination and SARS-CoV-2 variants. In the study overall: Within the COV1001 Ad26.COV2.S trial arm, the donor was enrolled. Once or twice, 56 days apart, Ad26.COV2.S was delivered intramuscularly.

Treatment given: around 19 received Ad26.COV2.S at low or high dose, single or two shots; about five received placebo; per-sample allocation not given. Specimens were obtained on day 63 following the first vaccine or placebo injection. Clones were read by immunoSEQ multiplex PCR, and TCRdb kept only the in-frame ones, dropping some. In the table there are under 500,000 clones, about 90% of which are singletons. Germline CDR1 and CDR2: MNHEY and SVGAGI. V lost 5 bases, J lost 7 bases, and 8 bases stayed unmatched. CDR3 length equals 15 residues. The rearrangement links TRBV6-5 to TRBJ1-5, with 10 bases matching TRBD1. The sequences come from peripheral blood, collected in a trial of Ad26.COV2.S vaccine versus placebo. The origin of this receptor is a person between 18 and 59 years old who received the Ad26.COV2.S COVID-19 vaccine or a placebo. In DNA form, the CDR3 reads TGTGCCAGCAGTCCTGACAGGGGGCGAAGCCAGCCCCAGCATTTT. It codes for CASSPDRGRSQPQHF.